The present T cell receptor (delta chain) was sequenced within a study of Vδ1+ human thymocytes (dated by TCRdb to 2016 to 2018). In the study overall: As a data resource, the study described the mRNA-level TRG and TRD CDR3 repertoires of highly purified Vdelta1+ thymocytes obtained from young children. The multiplex-based CDR3 amplicon strategy had previously been validated against 5'RACE-based CDR3 amplicon generation methods. Points the paper makes about the study in general: The thymic TRG and TRD repertoires appeared highly polyclonal, with Gaussian CDR3 length distributions, in contrast to the oligoclonal repertoires of peripheral blood. Because unexpected Vdelta2 sequences could lead to misinterpretation of bulk repertoire data, the authors recommended using highly purified populations and validating at the single-cell level. Because no clustering by age or sex was observed, donors were not stratified by these variables in the analyses. Donors shared many TRG clonotypes (up to about 7x10^3), but TRD repertoires were essentially private, with at most 130 shared. Despite high sort purity, about 19% of thymic TRD sequences were Vdelta2 (and few Vdelta3), unlike peripheral blood Vdelta1+ controls.

Trimming takes 5 bases from V and 3 bases from J, and the germline ends sit 25 bases apart. Measured from the cysteine to the phenylalanine, the CDR3 is 18 residues long. Only the CDR3 DNA is retained, 54 bases long and in frame from the first base. CDR1 and CDR2 (TSWWSYY, QGS) derive from the germline V gene. Thymic samples were depleted of alphabeta T cells, then CD3+ TCRVdelta1+ TCRVdelta2- thymocytes were FACS-sorted. The purity of the sorted Vdelta1+ thymocytes was between roughly 98% and 99.6%. Thymic specimens were obtained from 8 paediatric patients, aged from 5 days to 15 months, who were undergoing corrective cardiac surgery. The thymic tissue was dispersed, and mononuclear cells were isolated using a Histopaque-1077 density gradient. The staining antibodies were anti-TCRVdelta1 clone TS8.2, anti-TCRVdelta2 clone B6, anti-CD3 clone HIT3a and anti-TCRalphabeta clone IP26. This clone was detected only a few times. The antigen it binds to is not known. No much larger clone exists at a distance of one base, and base qualities are not known.

RNA extraction was performed with the RNeasy mini kit, and reverse transcription was done with Superscript III. To generate the CDR3 amplicons, a multiplex PCR was run using pooled V-gene forward primers together with a constant-region reverse primer that carried Illumina adaptor overhangs. After gel purification, the amplicons were indexed with Nextera index primers during about 8 additional PCR cycles and then purified using AMPure XP beads. Libraries were sequenced on an Illumina MiSeq with paired-end 250 bp reads, dual indexing and around 20% PhiX spike-in. In the original analysis: Read quality was checked with FastQC, and TRG read pairs were merged using ea-utils fastq-join. IMGT/HighV-QUEST was used to annotate sequences, retaining only productive sequences with an unambiguous V-gene assignment, and each clonotype was defined by an identical CDR3 sequence. For downstream analysis, VDJtools 1.1.1, tcR 2.2.3, Treemap and vegan Shannon diversity in R 3.4.4 were used. Clonotypes were called again by TCRdb from the public reads via CATT, and duplicate nucleotide sequences were then merged into one entry. TCRdb's processing, not the authors', yielded these V and J calls. This sample has about 58,000 delta-chain clones in its table, and around 15% of those were observed once. The top ten clones comprise over 0.35% of the sample.

The chain was built from TRDV1 and TRDJ1, and the D gene may be TRDD2, 6 bases matching. The TCR was taken from a girl less than two years old who had congenital heart surgery. The sample taken for sequencing was Vdelta1+ gamma-delta thymocytes from the thymus. The cell subset or site label on this specimen signifies: FACS-sorted CD3+ TCRalphabeta- TCRVdelta1+ TCRVdelta2- thymocytes. The CDR3 reads CALGSPTGVVDCSDKLIF. The nucleotide sequence is TGTGCTCTTGGGAGTCCTACGGGCGTCGTGGATTGCTCCGATAAACTCATCTTT.